The sequence of this TCR beta chain was determined in a study of siplizumab effects on memory and regulatory T cells. General study results and limits: Roughly 75-96% of proliferating clones (CD4+ or CD8+) could not be assigned a naive or memory phenotype. There appeared to be greater diversity in naive T cells than in memory cells, and naive T cells seemed major contributors to the alloresponse.

In regard to this clone: Its antigen is unidentified.

TCR templates, about 97,000 per sample, were assayed. Sequencing was performed with immunoSEQ multiplex PCR; in TCRdb, only in-frame clones are kept and a portion is missing. The table lists 90,000 to 95,000 clones, roughly 93% of them singletons. V was shortened by 1 base and J by 4 bases, with 8 bases between the two germline ends. Germline-derived CDR1 and CDR2 are SGHTA and FQGNSA. This CDR3 spans 13 amino acids. This chain links TRBV7-2 with TRBJ2-7, with D unresolved. Material for sequencing was CD8+ T cells sorted from blood. The TCR comes from a human donor in good health. This chain's CDR3 is CASSLVLQYEQYF. The CDR3 DNA reads TGTGCCAGCAGCTTAGTTCTGCAATACGAGCAGTACTTC.